This T cell receptor beta chain was profiled in a study of blood T cell repertoires in COVID-19. At the level of the study: Samples of COVID-19 (acute and convalescent) were obtained from the United States, Italy and Spain.

Germline V gives CDR1 SGDLS, CDR2 YYNGEE. The CDR3 is 14 amino acids. With 3 bases removed from V and 1 base from J, the gap between germline ends came to 8 bases. Original handling: Amplification with reference gene primers provided the estimates of nucleated cell counts. Clones were read by immunoSEQ multiplex PCR, and TCRdb kept only the in-frame ones, dropping some. V and J calls and clone size are those listed in that table; D and trimming were worked out from the DNA. The table records 250,000 to 350,000 clones, about nine tenths of them present only once. V gene TRBV9 combines with J gene TRBJ1-3; D is uncertain. The receptor's source is a woman aged 60-75 years with acute or convalescent COVID-19. Sequencing was performed on peripheral blood. The CDR3 loop reads CASSERRSGNTIYF. CDR3 nucleotide sequence: TGTGCCAGCAGCGAACGCAGATCTGGAAACACCATATATTTT. Filled out from reference TRBV9 and TRBJ1-3, the complete variable domain reads DSGVTQTPKHLITATGQRVTLRCSPRSGDLSVYWYQQSLDQGLQFLIQYYNGEERAKGNILERFSAQQFPDLHSELNLSSLELGDSALYFCASSERRSGNTIYFGEGSWLTVV.